A selection of T cell receptor beta chains follows, all from one sample in a study of regulatory T cells in long-lasting Graves disease. One entry per CDR3 protein, called by TCRdb with MiXCR from the multiplex PCR reads. The table has roughly 470,000 distinct CDR3 sequences, about 20% seen once; the top ten hold over 7.5%. This sample comprised peripheral blood mononuclear cells (PBMCs), obtained when the disease was refractory, from a patient treated with antithyroid drugs. The receptor source for this set is a female donor with Graves disease. The CDR3 runs from the conserved cysteine through the conserved F or W. D genes are given only for firm matches. Size is stated for part of the rows, as once, few or many counts, or as a class when the clone is expanded.

v_gene	abundance	d_gene	j_gene	CDR3aa	CDR3nt
TRBV5-1	many	TRBD1	TRBJ1-2	CASSLGTGDNYGYTF	TGCGCCAGCAGCCTTGGGACAGGGGATAACTATGGCTACACCTTC
TRBV19	few	TRBD2	TRBJ2-5	CASSASGRLKETQYF	TGTGCCAGTAGTGCTAGCGGGAGGTTAAAAGAGACCCAGTACTTC
TRBV25-1	-	-	TRBJ1-1	CTSRGWEGDTEAFF	TGTACCAGCAGGGGATGGGAGGGGGACACTGAAGCTTTCTTT
TRBV27	many	TRBD1	TRBJ1-1	CASSRQGPSGMNTEAFF	TGTGCCAGCAGTAGACAGGGCCCGAGTGGGATGAACACTGAAGCTTTCTTT
TRBV4-1	-	-	TRBJ2-7	CASSQGWPRDDSHEQYF	TGCGCCAGCAGCCAAGGTTGGCCCCGGGACGACTCCCACGAGCAGTACTTC
TRBV29-1	-	TRBD2	TRBJ2-7	CNVTRTSSYEQYF	TGCAACGTAACTAGGACTAGCAGCTACGAGCAGTACTTC
TRBV14	-	-	TRBJ2-1	CASSLTGLDSHRFF	TGTGCCAGCAGCCTAACCGGTCTCGACAGTCACCGGTTCTTC
TRBV12-3/TRBV12-4	many	-	TRBJ1-5	CASSLGGGSQPQHF	TGTGCCAGCAGTTTGGGGGGAGGGAGTCAGCCCCAGCATTTT
TRBV5-6	few	-	TRBJ2-5	CASSFLTPEETQYF	TGTGCCAGCAGCTTTCTCACTCCGGAGGAGACCCAGTACTTC
TRBV4-2	-	-	TRBJ2-7	CASSPSGSYYEQYF	TGTGCCAGCAGTCCGAGCGGATCCTATTACGAGCAGTACTTC
TRBV11-2	-	-	TRBJ2-2	CGSSLWTDNTGELFF	TGTGGCAGCAGCTTATGGACAGATAACACCGGGGAGCTGTTTTTT
TRBV7-9	-	TRBD1	TRBJ1-2	CASSPGQASYGYTF	TGTGCCAGCAGCCCGGGACAGGCGAGCTATGGCTACACCTTC
TRBV6-1	-	-	TRBJ2-2	CASSLRGEDTGELFF	TGTGCCAGCAGTCTCCGGGGTGAGGACACCGGGGAGCTGTTTTTT
TRBV28	-	TRBD1	TRBJ1-2	CASSTGTGGGYTF	TGTGCCAGCAGTACCGGGACAGGGGGAGGCTACACCTTC
TRBV19	few	TRBD1	TRBJ2-2	CASSIRQGARWNTGELFF	TGTGCCAGTAGTATTCGACAGGGGGCAAGGTGGAACACCGGGGAGCTGTTTTTT
TRBV20-1	-	-	TRBJ2-4	CSASGWDPRIQYF	TGCAGTGCTAGCGGGTGGGATCCCCGCATTCAGTACTTC
TRBV11-1	-	-	TRBJ2-7	CASSLSGVLYEQYF	TGTGCCAGCAGCTTATCTGGGGTGTTATACGAGCAGTACTTC
TRBV28	once	-	TRBJ1-4	CASSEGANEKLFF	TGTGCCAGCAGTGAGGGAGCTAATGAAAAACTGTTTTTT
TRBV12-3/TRBV12-4	many	-	TRBJ1-1	CASTQSRGNTEAFF	TGTGCCAGCACCCAAAGTAGGGGGAACACTGAAGCTTTCTTT
TRBV7-2	-	-	TRBJ2-7	CASSRGHYEQYF	TGTGCCAGCAGTCGGGGGCACTACGAGCAGTACTTC
TRBV7-9	many	-	TRBJ2-7	CASSLVDGTYEQYF	TGCGCCAGCAGCTTGGTTGACGGGACCTACGAGCAGTACTTC
TRBV28	-	TRBD2	TRBJ2-1	CASSPSRTRGRDNEQFF	TGTGCCAGCAGTCCATCTCGGACTAGAGGGAGGGACAATGAGCAGTTCTTC
TRBV28	many	-	TRBJ1-2	CASSHGYSLTSYGYTF	TGTGCCAGCAGTCACGGATACAGCCTTACTAGCTATGGCTACACCTTC
TRBV6-1	many	-	TRBJ1-5	CASSESFDQPQHF	TGTGCCAGCAGTGAATCGTTTGATCAGCCCCAGCATTTT
TRBV28	many	-	TRBJ1-6	CASTASPTYNSPLHF	TGTGCCAGCACAGCTTCACCTACCTATAATTCACCCCTCCACTTT
TRBV20-1	many	TRBD2	TRBJ2-5	CSASPIAGGQETQYF	TGCAGTGCTAGTCCTATAGCGGGAGGCCAAGAGACCCAGTACTTC
TRBV4-1	-	TRBD1	TRBJ2-7	CASSQKGGLENEQYF	TGCGCCAGCAGCCAGAAAGGGGGCCTGGAGAACGAGCAGTACTTC
TRBV11-2	-	-	TRBJ2-2	CASNIRRLALNTGELFF	TGTGCCAGCAATATAAGGCGCCTAGCGCTGAACACCGGGGAGCTGTTTTTT
TRBV6-2/TRBV6-3	many	-	TRBJ2-2	CASRNGNTGELFF	TGTGCCAGCAGGAACGGGAACACCGGGGAGCTGTTTTTT
TRBV6-1	many	-	TRBJ2-7	CASKGTAGPYEQYF	TGTGCCAGCAAAGGGACAGCGGGGCCGTACGAGCAGTACTTC
TRBV15	many	TRBD2	TRBJ2-5	CATSREPRGGDQYF	TGTGCCACCAGCAGAGAGCCTCGGGGGGGTGACCAGTACTTC
TRBV11-1	-	-	TRBJ2-2	CASSAQVPGYPGELFF	TGTGCCAGCAGCGCGCAAGTCCCCGGTTACCCCGGGGAGCTGTTTTTT
TRBV5-1	many	-	TRBJ1-1	CASSRTAPDTEAFF	TGCGCCAGCAGCCGGACAGCCCCAGACACTGAAGCTTTCTTT
TRBV28	many	-	TRBJ1-5	CASSYRVGSNQPQHF	TGTGCCAGCAGCTACAGGGTTGGTAGCAATCAGCCCCAGCATTTT
TRBV19	-	TRBD1	TRBJ1-6	CASQKGASSYNSPLHF	TGTGCCAGCCAAAAGGGGGCGAGCTCCTATAATTCACCCCTCCACTTT
TRBV13	many	TRBD2	TRBJ2-7	CASRFSGRAYEQYF	TGTGCCAGCAGATTTAGCGGGAGGGCCTACGAGCAGTACTTC
TRBV27	few	-	TRBJ2-7	CASSFDVRSYEQYF	TGTGCCAGCAGTTTCGATGTCAGATCCTACGAGCAGTACTTC
TRBV6-5	few	-	TRBJ2-3	CASSYSPTATDTQYF	TGTGCCAGCAGTTACTCGCCTACGGCCACAGATACGCAGTATTTT
TRBV11-2	many	-	TRBJ2-7	CASSPRPDEGEQYF	TGTGCCAGCAGCCCGCGTCCCGACGAAGGCGAGCAGTACTTC
TRBV27	many	TRBD1	TRBJ1-1	CASSFTGAGTEAFF	TGTGCCAGCAGTTTTACAGGGGCAGGGACTGAAGCTTTCTTT
TRBV3-1	many	-	TRBJ1-1	CASSHDPGPTEAFF	TGTGCCAGCAGCCACGACCCGGGACCAACTGAAGCTTTCTTT